This T cell receptor beta chain was captured by sequencing in a study of beta chain features in type 1 diabetes. Across the whole study: Cells sorted and examined across all samples totaled approximately 100 million. Notes on the study in general: Type 1 diabetes patients had moderately but significantly shorter TCRB CDR3s in all four CD4+ subsets. In these data, an HLA type influence on TCRB rearrangement remained unresolved.

The sequenced template was cDNA made from the entire isolated RNA. Here immunoSEQ multiplex PCR was the method, and the copy in TCRdb shows in-frame clones only, minus some. The sample has 200,000 to 250,000 clones, under 70% seen once. This CDR3 is 13 amino acids long. The germline V and J ends were trimmed by 4 bases and 0 bases, with 9 bases remaining between them. Germline lookup yields CDR1 SQVTM and CDR2 ANQGSEA. This clone was observed a single time. Its specificity is unknown. Each of the CD4+ naive, central memory, regulatory and stem cell-like memory populations was sorted via CD45RO/CCR7/CD25/CD127/CD95/CD27.

The origin of this receptor is a man aged 30-40 years in good health. The rearrangement uses TRBV29-1 and TRBJ1-1; D unclear. The sample was naive CD4+ T cells from blood. The CDR3 DNA reads TGCAGCGTTGCCCTAAGACTGAACACTGAAGCTTTCTTT. Its protein is CSVALRLNTEAFF. The complete variable domain, with remaining parts taken from reference TRBV29-1 and TRBJ1-1, reads SAVISQKPSRDICQRGTSLTIQCQVDSQVTMMFWYRQQPGQSLTLIATANQGSEATYESGFVIDKFPISRPNLTFSTLTVSNMSPEDSSIYLCSVALRLNTEAFFGQGTRLTVV.